These T cell receptor beta chains were read from a single sample in a study of a mutant IDH1 vaccine in newly diagnosed glioma. For these receptors, no antigen is known. Method: immunoSEQ multiplex PCR; TCRdb's copy keeps in-frame clones and lacks some. The table records about 68,000 clones, around 82% of them present only once. The specimen comprised PBMCs, sampled from a glioma patient whose treatment included an IDH1 peptide vaccine. The source of these receptors is a man in his late teens or twenties with glioma. Both conserved end residues are part of each CDR3.

CDR3aa	v_gene	j_gene
CASSSRGWGTEAFF	TRBV5-8	TRBJ1-1
CASSAGGGETQYF	TRBV9	TRBJ2-5
CARSVHEQYF	TRBV5-3	TRBJ2-7
CASSTLGTSGIDEQFF	TRBV6-6	TRBJ2-1
CASSFTGYGYEQYF	TRBV19	TRBJ2-7
CASSDRGPYEQYF	TRBV6-5	TRBJ2-7
CASSQVRTADNGNTIYF	TRBV4-2	TRBJ1-3
CASSLVGGSPLHF	TRBV7-2	TRBJ1-6
CASSSGTGYNEQFF	TRBV5-1	TRBJ2-1
CASRGTGGRYEQYF	TRBV6-1	TRBJ2-7
CASSPRTGSAGEQYF	TRBV18	TRBJ2-7
CATRDRGSAGRPSKNIQYF	TRBV19	TRBJ2-4
CATSRGEGITGADTQYF	TRBV15	TRBJ2-3
CASSGNTEAFF	TRBV10-2	TRBJ1-1
CASGRDLNQPQHF	TRBV2	TRBJ1-5
CASSKQGQSGNQPQHF	TRBV7-2	TRBJ1-5
CASSLGTVTYEQYF	TRBV5-1	TRBJ2-7
CASSQQQGGERGYTF	TRBV4-3	TRBJ1-2
CATSRGGVDTRYEQYF	TRBV15	TRBJ2-7
CASSLQGNYGYTF	TRBV7-9	TRBJ1-2
CASSEWVGGVETQYF	TRBV25-1	TRBJ2-5
CASSQDGTGRYTEAFF	TRBV4-1	TRBJ1-1